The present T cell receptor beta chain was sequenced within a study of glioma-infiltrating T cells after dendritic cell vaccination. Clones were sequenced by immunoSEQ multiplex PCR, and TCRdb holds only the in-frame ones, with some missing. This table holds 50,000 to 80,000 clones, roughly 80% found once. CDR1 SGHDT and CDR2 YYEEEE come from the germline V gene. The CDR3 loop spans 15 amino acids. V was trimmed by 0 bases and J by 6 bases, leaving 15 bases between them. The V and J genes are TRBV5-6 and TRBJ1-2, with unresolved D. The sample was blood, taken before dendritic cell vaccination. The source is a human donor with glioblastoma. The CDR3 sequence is CASSLASEGGNGYTF. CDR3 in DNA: TGTGCCAGCAGCTTGGCTAGTGAGGGAGGGAATGGCTACACCTTC.